Each of the 6 T cell receptor beta chains below was sequenced from the same sample in a study of blood T cell repertoires in COVID-19. Profiling relied on immunoSEQ multiplex PCR, and the TCRdb table lists in-frame clones only, not all of them. The sample carries over 250,000 clones, more than 80% recorded once. The sample consisted of PBMCs or T cells enriched from blood (not recorded which). The origin of the receptors is a woman in her twenties or thirties who had recovered from COVID-19.

The rearrangement joins TRBV4-3 to TRBJ2-1; 7 bases match TRBD1. The V gene's germline CDR1 is LGHNA and CDR2 YSLEER. The CDR3 covers 13 residues. Unmatched junction bases numbered 4, after V lost 5 bases and J lost 6 bases. This chain's CDR3 is CASSEDRPNEQFF. The CDR3 nucleotides are TGCGCCAGCAGCGAGGACAGGCCCAATGAGCAGTTCTTC.

The chain couples TRBV3-1 (or the pseudogene TRBV3-2) to TRBJ2-1, with TRBD2 identical over 8 bases. Trimming took 6 bases from V and 7 from J; bases not matched to a gene: 5. Germline CDR1 is LGHDT and CDR2 is YNNKEL (reference sequence). The CDR3 has 13 residues. Here the CDR3 DNA reads TGTGCCAGCAGAAGAGCGGGAGCGAATGAGCAGTTCTTC. Translation gives CASRRAGANEQFF.

The chain couples TRBV9 to TRBJ2-2, with D tentatively TRBD2 (5 bases). Trimming pared 4 bases from V and 4 bases from J, leaving 14 bases between. Per the germline V gene, CDR1 is SGDLS and CDR2 is YYNGEE. The CDR3 has 15 amino acids. In nucleotides, the CDR3 is TGTGCCAGCAGCCCCGCCGGACTGGGCACCGGGGAGCTGTTTTTT. This gives the protein CASSPAGLGTGELFF.

V and J are TRBV5-1 and TRBJ2-3, with 11 nucleotides matching TRBD2. The ends lost 0 bases at V and 0 bases at J; junction bases unmatched: 6. The CDR3 sequence is 18 residues long. CDR1 SGHRS and CDR2 YFSETQ come from the germline V gene. CDR3 in DNA: TGCGCCAGCAGCTTGGCGCTAGCGGGAGGCACTAGCACAGATACGCAGTATTTT. It yields the protein CASSLALAGGTSTDTQYF.

This chain uses TRBV25-1 with TRBJ2-1; 7 nucleotides line up with TRBD2. Germline V gene data show CDR1 as MGHDK and CDR2 as SYGVNS. The CDR3 totals 15 residues. The ends lost 2 bases at V and 10 bases at J; junction bases unmatched: 11. CDR3 coding DNA: TGTGCCAGCAGTGAAGCATTAGGGAGGGGTGGCGAGCAGTTCTTC. Its protein is CASSEALGRGGEQFF. Complete variable domain (other parts from reference TRBV25-1 and TRBJ2-1): EADIYQTPRYLVIGTGKKITLECSQTMGHDKMYWYQQDPGMELHLIHYSYGVNSTEKGDLSSESTVSRIRTEHFPLTLESARPSHTSQYLCASSEALGRGGEQFFGPGTRLTVL.

The rearrangement joins TRBV6-5 to TRBJ1-3; 9 bases map to TRBD1. The CDR3 covers 15 residues. In germline, CDR1 is MNHEY, CDR2 SVGAGI. With 2 bases clipped from V and 2 bases from J, the junction kept 1 base outside the gene matches. The chain's CDR3 is CASSYNRGPGNTIYF. In DNA form, the CDR3 reads TGTGCCAGCAGTTACAACAGGGGGCCTGGAAACACCATATATTTT.